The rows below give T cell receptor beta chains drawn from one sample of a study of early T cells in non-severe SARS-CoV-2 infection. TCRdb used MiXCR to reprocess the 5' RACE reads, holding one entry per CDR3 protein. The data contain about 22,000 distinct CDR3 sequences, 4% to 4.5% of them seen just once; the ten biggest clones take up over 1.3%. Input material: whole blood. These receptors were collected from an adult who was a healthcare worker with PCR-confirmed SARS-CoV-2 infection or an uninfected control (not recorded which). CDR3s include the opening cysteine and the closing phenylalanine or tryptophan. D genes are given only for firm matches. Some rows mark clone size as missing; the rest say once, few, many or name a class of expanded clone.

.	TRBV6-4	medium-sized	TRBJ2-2	TGTGCCAGCAGTGACAGGGACACCGGGGAGCTGTTTTTT	CASSDRDTGELFF
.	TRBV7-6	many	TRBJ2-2	TGTGCCAGCAGCTTAGCGGGGGGTGACACCGGGGAGCTGTTTTTT	CASSLAGGDTGELFF
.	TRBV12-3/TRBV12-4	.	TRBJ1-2	TGTGCCAGCAGTTTCTCGGCAGGGGATGGCTACACCTTC	CASSFSAGDGYTF
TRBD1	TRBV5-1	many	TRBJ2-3	TGCGCCAGCAGCTCAGGGGGCTCAGATACGCAGTATTTT	CASSSGGSDTQYF
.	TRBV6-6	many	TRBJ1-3	TGTGCCAGCAGTTATGGGGTTGACACCATATATTTT	CASSYGVDTIYF
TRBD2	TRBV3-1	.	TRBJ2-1	TGTGCCAGCAGCCAAGAGCTAGGGACTAGCGGGGGGACACGTGAGCAGTTCTTC	CASSQELGTSGGTREQFF
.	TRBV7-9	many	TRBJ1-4	TGTGCCAGCAGCCCTTTAGAGCAGGGGCACGAAAAACTGTTTTTT	CASSPLEQGHEKLFF
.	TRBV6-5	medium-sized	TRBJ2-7	TGTGCCAGCAGCCCCTGGGGGACTCCGGGGGTAGGCGAGCAGTACTTC	CASSPWGTPGVGEQYF
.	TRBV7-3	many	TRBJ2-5	TGTGCCAGCAGCCCCGGGGCTGAGGAGACCCAGTACTTC	CASSPGAEETQYF
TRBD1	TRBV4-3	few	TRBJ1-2	TGCGCCAGCAGCCTCATAGGGGGCAACTATGGCTACACCTTC	CASSLIGGNYGYTF
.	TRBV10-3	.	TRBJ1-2	TGTGCCATCATCCCAGGGCCTAACTATGGCTACACCTTC	CAIIPGPNYGYTF
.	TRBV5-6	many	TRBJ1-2	TGTGCCAGCAGCTTGGCTCGGGCAAGACACTATGGCTACACCTTC	CASSLARARHYGYTF
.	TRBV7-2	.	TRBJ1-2	TGTGCCAGCAGCCTAATGAATCGAGGCTATGGCTACATCTTC	CASSLMNRGYGYIF
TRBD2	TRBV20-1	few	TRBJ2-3	TGCAGTGCGGACCGACTAGCGGGGGGGGCCGCAGATACGCAGTATTTT	CSADRLAGGAADTQYF
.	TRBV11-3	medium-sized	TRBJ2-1	TGTGCCAGCAGCCCCTGGGGGGCTGGAAACAATGAGCAGTTCTTC	CASSPWGAGNNEQFF
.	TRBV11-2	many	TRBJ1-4	TGTGCCAGCACCCAACCGGCCCCCCAAGGCCCTGAAAAACTGTTTTTT	CASTQPAPQGPEKLFF
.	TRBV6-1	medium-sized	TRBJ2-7	TGTGCCAGCAGTGGGGGTAGGGACGTATACGAGCAGTACTTC	CASSGGRDVYEQYF
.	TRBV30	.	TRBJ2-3	TGTGCCTGGAGGCTGGGGGCGGGCACAGATACGCAGTATTTT	CAWRLGAGTDTQYF
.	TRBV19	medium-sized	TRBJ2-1	TGTGCCACCCGGGGCCCGAGCTCCTACAATGAGCAGTTCTTC	CATRGPSSYNEQFF
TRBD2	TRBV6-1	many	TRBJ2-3	TGTGCCAGCAGTGGGCAAGGCAGACTAGCGGGGGGACACACAGATACGCAGTATTTT	CASSGQGRLAGGHTDTQYF
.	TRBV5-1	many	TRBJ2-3	TGCGCCAGCAGCTCATTAGGGGGTACCACAGATACGCAGTATTTT	CASSSLGGTTDTQYF
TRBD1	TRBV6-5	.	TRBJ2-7	TGTGCCAGCAGCCCCGGGACAGCCTCCTACGAGCAGTACTTC	CASSPGTASYEQYF
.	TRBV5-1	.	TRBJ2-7	TGCGCCAGCAGCGCCGACAGTGTGAACTCGGGGGAGCAGTACTTC	CASSADSVNSGEQYF
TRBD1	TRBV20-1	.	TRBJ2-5	TGCAGTGCTAAAGGACAGGGGGAAGAGACCCAGTACTTC	CSAKGQGEETQYF
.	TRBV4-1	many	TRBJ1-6	TGCGCCAGCAGCCACTCGGCAGCCCTGGAGGATTCACCCCTCCACTTT	CASSHSAALEDSPLHF
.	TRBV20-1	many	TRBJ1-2	TGCAGTGCAAGCGAATCCGGGACGGCTTCCTATGGCTACACCTTC	CSASESGTASYGYTF
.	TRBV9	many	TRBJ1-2	TGTGCCAGCAGCCCCACACTCCCCCTAGGCGGCTACACCTTC	CASSPTLPLGGYTF
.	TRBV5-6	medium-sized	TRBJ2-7	TGTGCCAGCAGCTTACACAGGGCCTACGAGCAGTACTTC	CASSLHRAYEQYF
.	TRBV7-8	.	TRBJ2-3	TGTGCCAGGGCCAAACCGGGGGCCCAGGCGGGTATGCAGTATTTT	CARAKPGAQAGMQYF
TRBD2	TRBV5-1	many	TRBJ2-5	TGCGCCAGCAGCTTACTAGGAACTAGCGGGGCTTCCCAAGAGACCCAGTACTTC	CASSLLGTSGASQETQYF
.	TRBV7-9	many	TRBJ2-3	TGTGCCAGCAGCTTAGTAGCAGATACGCAGTATTTT	CASSLVADTQYF
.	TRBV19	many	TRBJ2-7	TGTGCCACCAGCCCCCAGGGAAGCGACGAGCAGTACTTC	CATSPQGSDEQYF
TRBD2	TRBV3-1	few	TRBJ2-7	TGTGCCAGCAGCCAAGATGGCCGGGGGGGCTACGAGCAGTACTTC	CASSQDGRGGYEQYF
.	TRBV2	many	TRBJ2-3	TGTGCCAGCAGTGAAGCGGGGAGAAGCACAGATACGCAGTATTTT	CASSEAGRSTDTQYF
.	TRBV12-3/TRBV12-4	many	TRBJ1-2	TGTGCCAGCACCGCTCCTCTGGCCGGCTACACCTTC	CASTAPLAGYTF
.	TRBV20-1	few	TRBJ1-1	TGCAGTGCGGGAAAGCGGACTGAAGCTTTCTTT	CSAGKRTEAFF
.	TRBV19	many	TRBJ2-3	TGTGCCAGTAGTATCCGACAATTATCACTTCCTAGCACAGATACGCAGTATTTT	CASSIRQLSLPSTDTQYF
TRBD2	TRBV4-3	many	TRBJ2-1	TGCGCCAGCAGCCAAGAACTAGCGGGGGGGTACAATGAGCAGTTCTTC	CASSQELAGGYNEQFF
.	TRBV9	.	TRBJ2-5	TGTGCCAGCAGCGATGACAGCCAAGAGACCCAGTACTTC	CASSDDSQETQYF
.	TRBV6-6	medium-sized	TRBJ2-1	TGTGCCAGCAGCCCACAGGTCTACAATGAGCAGTTCTTC	CASSPQVYNEQFF
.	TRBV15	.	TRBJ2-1	TGTGCCACCAGCAGAGGCAGGGCCAATGAGCAGTTCTTC	CATSRGRANEQFF
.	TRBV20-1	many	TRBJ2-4	TGCAGTGCTAGAGAGACGGACGGGGCCAAAAACATTCAGTACTTC	CSARETDGAKNIQYF